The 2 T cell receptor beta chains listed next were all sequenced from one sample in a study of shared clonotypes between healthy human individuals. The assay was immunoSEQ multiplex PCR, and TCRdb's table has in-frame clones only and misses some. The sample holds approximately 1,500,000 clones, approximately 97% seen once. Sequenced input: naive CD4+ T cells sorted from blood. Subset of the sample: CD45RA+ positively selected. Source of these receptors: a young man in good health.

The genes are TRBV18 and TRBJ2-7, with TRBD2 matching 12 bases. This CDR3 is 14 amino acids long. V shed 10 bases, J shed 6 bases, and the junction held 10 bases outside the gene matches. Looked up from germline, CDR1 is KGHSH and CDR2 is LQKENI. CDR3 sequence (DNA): TGTGCCACAGCTCTAGCGGGACTAGCGGGCGAGCAGTACTTC. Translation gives CATALAGLAGEQYF.

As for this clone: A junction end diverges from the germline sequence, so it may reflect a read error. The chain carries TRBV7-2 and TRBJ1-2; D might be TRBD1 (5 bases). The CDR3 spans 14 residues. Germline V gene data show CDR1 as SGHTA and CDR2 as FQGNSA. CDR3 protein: CASSLAQGIYDYTF. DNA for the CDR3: TGTGCCAGCAGCTTAGCTCAGGGAATCTATGACTACACCTTC.